A selection of T cell receptor beta chains follows, all from one sample in a study of tumor and adjacent non-tumor tissue in lung cancer. TCRdb reanalysed the multiplex PCR reads using MiXCR and keeps one entry per CDR3 protein. The data show about 90,000 distinct CDR3 sequences, approximately 57% seen once. The sequencing input was lung tumor tissue. The receptor source for this set is a man between 65 and 80 years old with non-small cell lung cancer. Each CDR3 is given with its conserved first and last residue. A D gene is named only where the DNA matches it firmly. Size is omitted from some rows. Given values are once, few, many or a class for expanded clones.

V gene	clone size	D gene	J gene	CDR3 protein	CDR3 DNA
TRBV7-8	once	NA	TRBJ2-7	CSSSRGQCYEQYF	TGTTCCAGCAGCCGCGGACAGTGCTACGAGCAGTACTTC
TRBV6-6	many	NA	TRBJ1-1	CASSYPAFF	TGTGCCAGCAGTTATCCAGCTTTCTTT
TRBV29-1	once	NA	TRBJ2-7	CSVRLVGVQQSGRYEQHF	TGCAGCGTGCGGCTAGTCGGAGTTCAACAATCGGGTCGCTACGAGCAGCACTTC
TRBV28	NA	NA	TRBJ2-2	CASSPPANTGELFF	TGTGCCAGCAGTCCTCCCGCGAACACCGGGGAGCTGTTTTTT
TRBV6-5	many	NA	TRBJ2-7	CASSLEGGEQYF	TGTGCCAGCAGCTTGGAGGGAGGCGAGCAGTACTTC
TRBV11-2	many	NA	TRBJ2-3	CASSAQQGRDTDTQYF	TGTGCCAGCAGCGCACAACAGGGGAGGGACACAGATACGCAGTATTTT
TRBV5-1	few	NA	TRBJ2-7	CASSSGRGGVYEQYF	TGCGCCAGCAGCTCGGGGCGAGGGGGGGTGTACGAGCAGTACTTC
TRBV6-2/TRBV6-3	NA	NA	TRBJ2-1	CASRDPGQYNEQLF	TGTGCCAGCAGGGACCCTGGACAGTACAATGAGCAGCTCTTC
TRBV11-2	NA	NA	TRBJ2-1	CVSSLVPRATSFF	TGTGTAAGCAGCTTAGTCCCACGGGCCACTTCGTTCTTC
TRBV11-2	NA	NA	TRBJ2-7	CASSSTPEYEQYF	TGTGCCAGCAGCTCTACCCCAGAGTACGAGCAGTACTTC